This entry concerns a single T cell receptor beta chain. This specimen comes from a study of blood T cell repertoires in COVID-19. About the study: The United States, Italy and Spain provided the acute and convalescent COVID-19 samples. T cells, B-cell-depleted T cells, or PBMCs supplied cDNA or gDNA.

Authors' methods: Amplifying reference gene primers gave estimates of nucleated cell counts. Produced via immunoSEQ multiplex PCR; TCRdb's table is partial and in-frame only. That table furnishes V, J and clone size, whereas the DNA furnished D and trimming. The profile shows roughly 110,000 clones, approximately 81% of them singletons. CDR1 MNHEY and CDR2 SVGAGI come from the germline V gene. The ends were cut back, 8 bases at V and 8 bases at J, with 16 bases in the middle. The length of the CDR3 is 13 residues. The specimen sequenced was peripheral blood. The chain combines TRBV6-5 with TRBJ2-1, with a weak D call TRBD1 (6 bases). The receptor was derived from a human donor in a cohort sampled during active COVID-19. CDR3 region: CASGSRGRDEQFF. As DNA, the CDR3 is TGTGCCAGCGGGAGCAGGGGTAGGGATGAGCAGTTCTTC.